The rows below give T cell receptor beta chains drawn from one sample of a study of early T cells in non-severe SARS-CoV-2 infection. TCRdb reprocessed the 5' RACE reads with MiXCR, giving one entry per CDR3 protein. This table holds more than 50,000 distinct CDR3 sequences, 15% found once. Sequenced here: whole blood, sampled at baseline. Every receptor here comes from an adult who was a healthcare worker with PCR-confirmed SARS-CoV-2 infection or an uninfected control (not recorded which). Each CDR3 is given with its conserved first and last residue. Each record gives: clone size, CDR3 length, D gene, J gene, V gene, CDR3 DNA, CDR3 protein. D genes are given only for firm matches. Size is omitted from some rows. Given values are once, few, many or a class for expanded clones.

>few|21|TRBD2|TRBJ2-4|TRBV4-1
TGCGCCAGCAGCCAAAAAATAGGGGAGAGGCTAGCGGGATTAGCCAAAAACATTCAGTACTTC
CASSQKIGERLAGLAKNIQYF
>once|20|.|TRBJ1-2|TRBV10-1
TGCGCCAGCAGTGAGTGGACCCTTGTATCACCCCTGGGAAACGACTATGGCTACACCTTC
CASSEWTLVSPLGNDYGYTF
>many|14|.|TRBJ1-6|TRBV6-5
TGTGCCAGCAGTTACTCAGGGGCAAATTCACCCCTCCACTTT
CASSYSGANSPLHF
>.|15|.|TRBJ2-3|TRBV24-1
TGTGCCACCAGTGACCTGGGACCGATCACAGATACGCAGTATTTT
CATSDLGPITDTQYF
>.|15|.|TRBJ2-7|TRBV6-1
TGTGCCAGCACCCGACTAGAATTCGGCGTCTACGAGCAGTACTTC
CASTRLEFGVYEQYF
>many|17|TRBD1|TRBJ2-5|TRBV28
TGTGCCAGCAGTCAGAGCTACCGGGACAGGGAGGCAGAGACCCAGTACTTC
CASSQSYRDREAETQYF
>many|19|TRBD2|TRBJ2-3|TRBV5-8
TGTGCCAGTCCGCGAGATATATATCTGCCTGGCGGGAGTTCAGATACGCAGTATTTT
CASPRDIYLPGGSSDTQYF
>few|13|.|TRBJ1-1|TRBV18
TGTGCCAGCTCACCTTCCCAGGGCACTGAAGCTTTCTTT
CASSPSQGTEAFF
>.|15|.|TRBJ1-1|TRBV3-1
TGTGCCAGCAGCCAAGAGGGGATCAAGAACACTGAAGCTTTCTTT
CASSQEGIKNTEAFF
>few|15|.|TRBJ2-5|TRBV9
TGTGCCAGCAGCGTAGCTACGGCGTACCAAGAGACCCAGTACTTC
CASSVATAYQETQYF
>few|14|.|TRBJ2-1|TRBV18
TGTGCCAGCTCACCACTAGCGGCTTACAATGAGCAGTTCTTC
CASSPLAAYNEQFF